The rows below give T cell receptor beta chains drawn from one sample of a study of OX40 agonist ivuxolimab in advanced cancers. Clones were sequenced by immunoSEQ multiplex PCR, and TCRdb holds only the in-frame ones, with some missing. The data show tens of thousands of clones, about 88% seen once. Source: CD4+ or CD8+ T cells sorted from blood, taken in a trial of the OX40 agonist ivuxolimab. These receptor sequences come from an adult with an advanced solid tumor such as melanoma, head and neck, liver or kidney cancer. Each CDR3 is given with its conserved first and last residue. D genes are given only for firm matches. Expanded clones are given a class, and other clones once, few, many or no size at all.

clone_size: -; j_call: TRBJ2-7; v_call: TRBV5-1; d_call: -; cdr3_nt: TGCGCCAGCAGCCCAATAGACAGGTACGAGCAGTACTTC; cdr3_aa: CASSPIDRYEQYF
clone_size: few; j_call: TRBJ1-3; v_call: TRBV5-6; d_call: -; cdr3_nt: TGTGCCAGCAGCTTGCTGGGGGAAACTTCCTCTGGAAACACCATATATTTT; cdr3_aa: CASSLLGETSSGNTIYF
clone_size: -; j_call: TRBJ2-7; v_call: TRBV19; d_call: -; cdr3_nt: TGTGCCAGTAGTACTTCCCCCGGGAGAGGGTACGAGCAGTACTTC; cdr3_aa: CASSTSPGRGYEQYF
clone_size: -; j_call: TRBJ2-1; v_call: TRBV25-1; d_call: TRBD2; cdr3_nt: TGTGCCAGCAGTGACGTCGGACTAGCGGTGTACAATGAGCAGTTCTTC; cdr3_aa: CASSDVGLAVYNEQFF
clone_size: -; j_call: TRBJ2-3; v_call: TRBV2; d_call: -; cdr3_nt: TGTGCCAGCCCGGCACTTAGCACAGATACGCAGTATTTT; cdr3_aa: CASPALSTDTQYF
clone_size: -; j_call: TRBJ1-5; v_call: TRBV30; d_call: TRBD1; cdr3_nt: TGTGCCTGGAGTTTAGGGACAGTAAGCAATCAGCCCCAGCATTTT; cdr3_aa: CAWSLGTVSNQPQHF
clone_size: -; j_call: TRBJ2-3; v_call: TRBV25-1; d_call: TRBD2; cdr3_nt: TGTGCCAGCAGTGAAGCTCTAGCGGGGACTAGCACAGATACGCAGTATTTT; cdr3_aa: CASSEALAGTSTDTQYF
clone_size: -; j_call: TRBJ1-6; v_call: TRBV7-2; d_call: -; cdr3_nt: TGTGCCAGCAGCTTCGGGACCGGGGTGACGAATTCACCCCTCCACTTT; cdr3_aa: CASSFGTGVTNSPLHF
clone_size: few; j_call: TRBJ2-1; v_call: TRBV9; d_call: TRBD1; cdr3_nt: TGTGCCAGCAGCATTTCTAACAGGGGTATAGATGAGCAGTTCTTC; cdr3_aa: CASSISNRGIDEQFF
clone_size: -; j_call: TRBJ2-7; v_call: TRBV19; d_call: TRBD1; cdr3_nt: TGTGCCAGTAGTACAGGGACAGGCCCCTACGAGCAGTACTTC; cdr3_aa: CASSTGTGPYEQYF
clone_size: -; j_call: TRBJ2-1; v_call: TRBV7-9; d_call: -; cdr3_nt: TGTGCCAGCAGCTCCACCCGGGGGGCCAATGAGCAGTTCTTC; cdr3_aa: CASSSTRGANEQFF
clone_size: -; j_call: TRBJ2-7; v_call: TRBV5-6; d_call: -; cdr3_nt: TGTGCCAGCAGCTTAGTGGGGGGCGAGCAGTACTTC; cdr3_aa: CASSLVGGEQYF
clone_size: few; j_call: TRBJ2-3; v_call: TRBV4-3; d_call: -; cdr3_nt: TGCGCCAGCAGCCAAGAAGCGATAGCAACGCCCACAGATACGCAGTATTTT; cdr3_aa: CASSQEAIATPTDTQYF
clone_size: -; j_call: TRBJ1-1; v_call: TRBV11-2; d_call: -; cdr3_nt: TGTGCCAGCACAAGTAGCAGAGGCCCCGAAGCTTTCTTT; cdr3_aa: CASTSSRGPEAFF
clone_size: -; j_call: TRBJ2-3; v_call: TRBV4-1; d_call: -; cdr3_nt: TGCGCCAGCAGCCAAGTCAGCTCGGCGGGTCGGGCAGATACGCAGTATTTT; cdr3_aa: CASSQVSSAGRADTQYF
clone_size: few; j_call: TRBJ1-2; v_call: TRBV7-9; d_call: TRBD1; cdr3_nt: TGTGCCAGCAGGATGACAGGGAACTATGGCTACACCTTC; cdr3_aa: CASRMTGNYGYTF
clone_size: -; j_call: TRBJ1-1; v_call: TRBV7-9; d_call: TRBD1; cdr3_nt: TGTGCCAGCAGCTTAGCCTCCGGGACAGGGGGCACTGAAGCTTTCTTT; cdr3_aa: CASSLASGTGGTEAFF
clone_size: once; j_call: TRBJ2-7; v_call: TRBV7-8; d_call: -; cdr3_nt: TGTGCCAGCACCTCGACTCTTCCCCCCCTGGAACCCTACGAGCAGTACTTC; cdr3_aa: CASTSTLPPLEPYEQYF
clone_size: -; j_call: TRBJ2-7; v_call: TRBV6-5; d_call: -; cdr3_nt: TGTGCCAGCAGTGCCGGACAGTATCCAGTCTACGAGCAGTACTTC; cdr3_aa: CASSAGQYPVYEQYF
clone_size: -; j_call: TRBJ1-6; v_call: TRBV27; d_call: -; cdr3_nt: TGTGCCAGCAGTTTCACCATCAATTCACCCCTCCACTTT; cdr3_aa: CASSFTINSPLHF
clone_size: -; j_call: TRBJ1-1; v_call: TRBV19; d_call: TRBD1; cdr3_nt: TGTGCCAGTAGTATTGGTTGGAAGGGGGCTCTGACTGAAGCTTTCTTT; cdr3_aa: CASSIGWKGALTEAFF
clone_size: -; j_call: TRBJ1-1; v_call: TRBV7-8; d_call: -; cdr3_nt: TGTGCCAGCAGCTTAGCCGCCAGGGCCTCAAATGAAGCTTTCTTT; cdr3_aa: CASSLAARASNEAFF
clone_size: few; j_call: TRBJ2-6; v_call: TRBV15; d_call: -; cdr3_nt: TGTGCCACCAGCAGAGATCAGAGCTCTGGGGCCAACGTCCTGACTTTC; cdr3_aa: CATSRDQSSGANVLTF
clone_size: -; j_call: TRBJ2-5; v_call: TRBV11-2; d_call: TRBD2; cdr3_nt: TGTGCCAGCAGCCCCGGCCCCGGGGCGGGGGGAGAGACCCAGTACTTC; cdr3_aa: CASSPGPGAGGETQYF
clone_size: -; j_call: TRBJ2-7; v_call: TRBV19; d_call: TRBD1; cdr3_nt: TGTGCCAGTAGTAAGTTTGGGGACAGGATAGTCTACGAGCAGTACTTC; cdr3_aa: CASSKFGDRIVYEQYF
clone_size: -; j_call: TRBJ2-7; v_call: TRBV14; d_call: -; cdr3_nt: TGTGCCAGCAGCCAACGGGCGAGTTCGAAGGGCAGGCCCCTTTCCTACGAGCAGTACTTC; cdr3_aa: CASSQRASSKGRPLSYEQYF
clone_size: -; j_call: TRBJ2-7; v_call: TRBV5-1; d_call: TRBD1; cdr3_nt: TGCGCCAGCAGCCTACGCGACAGGGAATGGTACGAGCAGTACTTC; cdr3_aa: CASSLRDREWYEQYF
clone_size: once; j_call: TRBJ2-1; v_call: TRBV11-3; d_call: -; cdr3_nt: TGTGCCAGCAGCCCCCCGGGTGGCGGCAATGAGCAGTTCTTC; cdr3_aa: CASSPPGGGNEQFF
clone_size: -; j_call: TRBJ2-3; v_call: TRBV5-6; d_call: -; cdr3_nt: TGTGCCAGCAGCTTGGAGACAGCCCTCTACACAGATACGCAGTATTTT; cdr3_aa: CASSLETALYTDTQYF
clone_size: -; j_call: TRBJ1-4; v_call: TRBV7-6; d_call: -; cdr3_nt: TGTGCCAGCAGCTTAGGGGTTGCCGGTGGACTGTTTTTT; cdr3_aa: CASSLGVAGGLFF
clone_size: -; j_call: TRBJ2-7; v_call: TRBV25-1; d_call: TRBD2; cdr3_nt: TGTGCCAGCAGTGGCCGGACTAGCGGGAGTAGCGCCTACGAGCAGTACTTC; cdr3_aa: CASSGRTSGSSAYEQYF
clone_size: -; j_call: TRBJ2-7; v_call: TRBV29-1; d_call: TRBD1; cdr3_nt: TGCAGCGTTGGAAGAGGGACAGGGGGCGAGCAGTACTTC; cdr3_aa: CSVGRGTGGEQYF
clone_size: -; j_call: TRBJ2-1; v_call: TRBV7-8; d_call: TRBD1; cdr3_nt: TGTGCCAGCAGCCCCAGGACAGGGGGCGCCGAGAATGAGCAGTTCTTC; cdr3_aa: CASSPRTGGAENEQFF